These 6 T cell receptor beta chains were all obtained from the same sample, sequenced in a study of CD8+ T cells in alopecia areata (dated by TCRdb to between 2018 and 2020). Library preparation used the immunoSEQ multiplex PCR assay. RNA was extracted from all samples and reverse transcribed into cDNA as template for TCR sequencing. TCRdb's version of the immuneACCESS table is confined to in-frame rearrangements and falls short of the full clone set. An unresolved V gene accounts for under half of the shortfall where checked; the remainder is of unknown origin. For this sample there are approximately 150,000 clones; roughly 60% appear just once. The ten most abundant clones make up roughly a third of the sample. The sequencing sample was made of CD8+ T cells sorted from blood. These TCRs come from a human donor in good health.

Only a few counts were recorded for this clone. This chain's CDR3 is CASSLITGELFF. CDR3 sequence (DNA): TGTGCCAGCAGCTTAATCACCGGGGAGCTGTTTTTT. This chain connects TRBV7-8 to TRBJ2-2; D unclear. CDR1 and CDR2 (germline): SGHVS, FQNEAQ. The V and J ends lost 2 bases and 4 bases respectively, with 2 bases between them. The CDR3 sequence is 12 residues long.

This clone was counted between two and nine times. The gene calls are TRBV15 and TRBJ1-2; D may be TRBD1 (6 bases). The CDR3 runs 14 residues. Trimming shortened V by 3 bases and J by 2 bases, and 10 bases separated the two germline ends. Germline CDR1 and CDR2: LNHNV and YYDKDF (reference sequence). CDR3 sequence reads: CATSRGHRNYGYTF. CDR3 in DNA: TGTGCCACCAGCAGGGGACATCGCAACTATGGCTACACCTTC.

V usage is TRBV5-1 and J usage is TRBJ2-7, with 12 bases fitting TRBD2. V lost 2 bases, J lost 5 bases, and 5 bases stayed unmatched. Germline V gene data show CDR1 as SGHRS and CDR2 as YFSETQ. CDR3 size: 15 residues. The CDR3 DNA reads as TGCGCCAGCAGCTTACCGACTAGCGGGAGCGACGAGCAGTACTTC. Amino acid sequence: CASSLPTSGSDEQYF.

This clone was counted between two and nine times. The chain recombines TRBV15 with TRBJ2-7, with no clear D. The length of the CDR3 is 15 residues. Germline V lookup: CDR1 LNHNV, CDR2 YYDKDF (reference sequence). The V end was cut by 3 bases, the J end by 4 bases, with 16 bases between. DNA for the CDR3: TGTGCCACCAGCAGTGGACCTCCTTATTCATACGAGCAGTACTTC. It encodes CATSSGPPYSYEQYF.

The chain links TRBV5-1 to TRBJ2-5; 8 nucleotides line up with TRBD2. Germline CDR1 SGHRS, CDR2 YFSETQ. The CDR3 consists of 17 residues. J gave up 1 base and V 0 bases, and 8 bases lay outside the gene matches. The CDR3 loop is CASSLAGSGILQETQYF. The DNA of the CDR3 is TGCGCCAGCAGCTTGGCCGGTAGCGGGATCCTCCAAGAGACCCAGTACTTC.

This chain connects TRBV30 to TRBJ2-7; tentatively, D is TRBD1 (5 bases). V shed 1 base and J shed 2 bases, with 15 bases lying between them. Per the germline V gene, CDR1 is GTSNPN and CDR2 is SVGIG (reference sequence). The CDR3 has 15 amino acids. CDR3 sequence (DNA): TGTGCCTGGAGTGCCAATTATCAGGGTACCTACGAGCAGTACTTC. It is translated as CAWSANYQGTYEQYF.